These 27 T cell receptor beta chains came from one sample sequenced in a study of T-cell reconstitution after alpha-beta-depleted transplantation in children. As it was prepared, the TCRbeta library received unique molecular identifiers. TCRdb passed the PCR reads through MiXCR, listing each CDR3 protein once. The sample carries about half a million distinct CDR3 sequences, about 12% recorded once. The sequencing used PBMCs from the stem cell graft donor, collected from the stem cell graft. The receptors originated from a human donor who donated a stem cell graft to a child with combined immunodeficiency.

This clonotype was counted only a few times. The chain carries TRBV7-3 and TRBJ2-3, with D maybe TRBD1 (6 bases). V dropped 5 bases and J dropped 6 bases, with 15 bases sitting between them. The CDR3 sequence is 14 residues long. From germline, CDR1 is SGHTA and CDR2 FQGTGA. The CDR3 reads CASSPRDMSDTQYF. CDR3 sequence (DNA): TGTGCCAGCAGCCCCCGGGACATGTCGGATACGCAGTATTTT.

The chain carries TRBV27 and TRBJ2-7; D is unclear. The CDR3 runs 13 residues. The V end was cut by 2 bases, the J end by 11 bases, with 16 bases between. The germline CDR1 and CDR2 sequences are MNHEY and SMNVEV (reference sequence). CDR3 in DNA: TGTGCCAGCAGTTTAGGGCAGCCCTACACTGAGTACTTC. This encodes CASSLGQPYTEYF.

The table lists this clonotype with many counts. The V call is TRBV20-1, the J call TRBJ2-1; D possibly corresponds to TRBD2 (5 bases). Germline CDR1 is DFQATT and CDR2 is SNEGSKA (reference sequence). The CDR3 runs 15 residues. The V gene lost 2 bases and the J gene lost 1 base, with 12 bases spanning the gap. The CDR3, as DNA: TGCAGTGCTAGACAAAGGACTGGATCCTACAATGAGCAGTTCTTC. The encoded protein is CSARQRTGSYNEQFF.

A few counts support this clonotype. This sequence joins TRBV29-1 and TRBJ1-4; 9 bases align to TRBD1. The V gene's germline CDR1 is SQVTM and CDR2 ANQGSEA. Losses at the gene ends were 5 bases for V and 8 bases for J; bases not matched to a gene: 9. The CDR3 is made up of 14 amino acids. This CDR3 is CSVQQGARREKLFF. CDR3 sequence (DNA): TGCAGCGTTCAACAGGGGGCGCGGCGAGAAAAACTGTTTTTT.

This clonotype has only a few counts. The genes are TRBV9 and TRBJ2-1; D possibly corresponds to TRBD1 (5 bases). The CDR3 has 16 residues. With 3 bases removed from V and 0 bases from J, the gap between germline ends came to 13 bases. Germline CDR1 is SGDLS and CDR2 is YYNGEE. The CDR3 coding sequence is TGTGCCAGCAGCGGGAACAGGTTAAGCTCCTACAATGAGCAGTTCTTC. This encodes CASSGNRLSSYNEQFF.

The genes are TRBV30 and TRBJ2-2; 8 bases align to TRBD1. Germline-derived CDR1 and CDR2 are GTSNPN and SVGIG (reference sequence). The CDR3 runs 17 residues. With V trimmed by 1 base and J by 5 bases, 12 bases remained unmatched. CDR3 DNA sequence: TGTGCCTGGAGTGCCACCCGGGGACAGGTCCGAACCGGGGAGCTGTTTTTT. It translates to CAWSATRGQVRTGELFF.

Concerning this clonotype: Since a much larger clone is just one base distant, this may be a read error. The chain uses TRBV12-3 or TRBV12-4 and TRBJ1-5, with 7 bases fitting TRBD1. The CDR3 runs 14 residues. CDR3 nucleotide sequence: TGTGCCAGCAGTTTAGCAGGGGGCAAACAGCCCGAGCATTTT. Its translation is CASSLAGGKQPEHF.

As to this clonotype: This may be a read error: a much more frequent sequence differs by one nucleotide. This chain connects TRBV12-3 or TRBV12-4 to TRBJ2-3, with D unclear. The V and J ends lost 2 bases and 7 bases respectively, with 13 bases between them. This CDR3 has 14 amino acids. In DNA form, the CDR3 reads TGTGCCAGCAGTTTATTGCAGGCCCCAAATACGCAGTATTTT. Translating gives CASSLLQAPNTQYF.

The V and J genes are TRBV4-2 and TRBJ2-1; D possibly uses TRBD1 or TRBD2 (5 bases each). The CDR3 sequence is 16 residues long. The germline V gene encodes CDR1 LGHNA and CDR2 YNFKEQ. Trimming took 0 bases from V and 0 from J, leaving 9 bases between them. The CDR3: CASSQDLGDSYNEQFF. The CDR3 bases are TGTGCCAGCAGCCAAGATCTGGGGGACTCCTACAATGAGCAGTTCTTC.

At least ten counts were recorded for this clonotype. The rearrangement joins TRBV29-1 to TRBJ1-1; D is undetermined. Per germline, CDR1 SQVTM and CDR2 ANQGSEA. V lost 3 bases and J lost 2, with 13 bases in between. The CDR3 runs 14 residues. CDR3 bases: TGCAGCGTTGAGGGAGGCGGGAAAAACACTGAAGCTTTCTTT. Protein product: CSVEGGGKNTEAFF.

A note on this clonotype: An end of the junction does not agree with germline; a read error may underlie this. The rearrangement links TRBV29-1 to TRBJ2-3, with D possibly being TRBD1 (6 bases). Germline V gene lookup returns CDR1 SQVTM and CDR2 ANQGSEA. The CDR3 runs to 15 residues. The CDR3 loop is CSVETGQRSTDTLYF. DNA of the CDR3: TGCAGCGTTGAAACGGGACAACGTAGCACAGATACGCTGTATTTT.

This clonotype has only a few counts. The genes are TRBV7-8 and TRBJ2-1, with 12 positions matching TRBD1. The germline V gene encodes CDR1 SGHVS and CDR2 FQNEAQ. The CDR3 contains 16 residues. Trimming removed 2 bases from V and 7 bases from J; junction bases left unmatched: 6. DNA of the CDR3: TGTGCCAGCAGCTTATGGGGACAGGGGGCGCGAAATGAGCAGTTCTTC. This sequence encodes CASSLWGQGARNEQFF. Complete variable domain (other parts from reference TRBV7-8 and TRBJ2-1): GAGVSQSPRYKVAKRGQDVALRCDPISGHVSLFWYQQALGQGPEFLTYFQNEAQLDKSGLPSDRFFAERPEGSVSTLKIQRTQQEDSAVYLCASSLWGQGARNEQFFGPGTRLTVL.

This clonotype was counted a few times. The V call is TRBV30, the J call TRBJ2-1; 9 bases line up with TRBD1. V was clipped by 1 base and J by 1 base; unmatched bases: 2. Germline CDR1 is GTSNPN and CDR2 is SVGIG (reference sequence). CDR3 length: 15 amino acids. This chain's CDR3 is CAWSAGTGSYNEQFF. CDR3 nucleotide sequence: TGTGCCTGGAGTGCCGGGACAGGGTCCTACAATGAGCAGTTCTTC.

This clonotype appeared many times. CDR3 loop: CSAPDRNGEQYF. The CDR3 region has the DNA TGCAGTGCCCCGGACAGGAACGGGGAGCAGTACTTC. The chain has TRBV20-1 and TRBJ2-7, with 7 bases identical to TRBD1. Germline V CDR1 and CDR2: DFQATT, SNEGSKA (reference sequence). J lost 7 bases, V lost 6 bases, and 9 bases had no gene match. This CDR3 has 12 amino acids.

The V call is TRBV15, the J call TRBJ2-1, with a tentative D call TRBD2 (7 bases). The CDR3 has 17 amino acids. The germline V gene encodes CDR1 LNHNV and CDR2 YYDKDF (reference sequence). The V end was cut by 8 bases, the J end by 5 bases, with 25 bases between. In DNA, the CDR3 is TGTGCCACCGGTGAGGGGGTTCTACAGCGGGGAGACAATGAGCAGTTCTTC. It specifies CATGEGVLQRGDNEQFF.

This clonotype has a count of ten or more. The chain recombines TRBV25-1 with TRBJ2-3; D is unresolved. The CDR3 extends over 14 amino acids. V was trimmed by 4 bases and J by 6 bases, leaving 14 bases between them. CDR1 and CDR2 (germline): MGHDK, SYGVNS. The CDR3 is CASSVQFGRDTQYF. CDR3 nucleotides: TGTGCCAGCAGTGTACAATTTGGCAGGGATACGCAGTATTTT. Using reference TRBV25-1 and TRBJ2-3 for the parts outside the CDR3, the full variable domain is EADIYQTPRYLVIGTGKKITLECSQTMGHDKMYWYQQDPGMELHLIHYSYGVNSTEKGDLSSESTVSRIRTEHFPLTLESARPSHTSQYLCASSVQFGRDTQYFGPGTRLTVL.

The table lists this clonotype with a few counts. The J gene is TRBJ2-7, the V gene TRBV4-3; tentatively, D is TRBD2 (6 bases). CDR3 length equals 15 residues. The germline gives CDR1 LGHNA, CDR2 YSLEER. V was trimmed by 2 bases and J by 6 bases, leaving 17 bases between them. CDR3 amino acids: CASSQNLGQGGEQYF. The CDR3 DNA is TGCGCCAGCAGCCAAAACCTGGGGCAGGGAGGCGAGCAGTACTTC.

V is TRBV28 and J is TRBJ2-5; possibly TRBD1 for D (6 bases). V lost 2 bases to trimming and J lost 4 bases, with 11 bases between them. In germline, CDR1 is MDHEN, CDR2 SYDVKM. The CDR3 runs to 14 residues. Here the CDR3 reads CASSLISGAETQYF. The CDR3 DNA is TGTGCCAGCAGTTTAATATCAGGGGCAGAGACCCAGTACTTC.

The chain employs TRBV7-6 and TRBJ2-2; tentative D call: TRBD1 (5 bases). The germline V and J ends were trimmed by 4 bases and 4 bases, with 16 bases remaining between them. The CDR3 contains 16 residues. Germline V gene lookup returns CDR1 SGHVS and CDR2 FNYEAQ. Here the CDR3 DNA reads TGTGCCAGCAGCTCCCAAGGGGTCCCCCCCACCGGGGAGCTGTTTTTT. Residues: CASSSQGVPPTGELFF.

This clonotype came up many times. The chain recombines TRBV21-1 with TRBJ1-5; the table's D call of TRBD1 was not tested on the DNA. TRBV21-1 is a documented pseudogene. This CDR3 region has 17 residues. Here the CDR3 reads CASSKAGGRQGIQPQHF. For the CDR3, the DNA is TGTGCCAGCAGCAAAGCTGGGGGGAGACAGGGGATTCAGCCCCAGCATTTT.

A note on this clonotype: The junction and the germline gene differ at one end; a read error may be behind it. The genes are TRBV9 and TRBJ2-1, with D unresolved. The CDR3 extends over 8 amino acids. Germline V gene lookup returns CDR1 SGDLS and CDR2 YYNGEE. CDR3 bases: TGTGCCAGCAGCCCTTTTCTCTTC. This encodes CASSPFLF.

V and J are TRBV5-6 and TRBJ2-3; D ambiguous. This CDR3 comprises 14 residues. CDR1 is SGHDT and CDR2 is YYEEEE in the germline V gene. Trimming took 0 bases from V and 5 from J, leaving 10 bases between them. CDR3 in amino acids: CASSLGPRGDTQYF. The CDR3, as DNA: TGTGCCAGCAGCTTGGGACCGAGAGGAGATACGCAGTATTTT.

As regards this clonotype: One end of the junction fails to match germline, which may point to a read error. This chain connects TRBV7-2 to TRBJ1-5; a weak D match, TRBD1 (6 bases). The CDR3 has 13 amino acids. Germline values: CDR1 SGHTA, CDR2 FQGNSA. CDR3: CASSLGGDRPQHF. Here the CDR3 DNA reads TGTGCCAGCAGTTTAGGGGGGGATCGGCCCCAGCATTTT.

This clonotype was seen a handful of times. The CDR3 here is CSAIAGGSSYNEQFF. The CDR3 DNA is TGCAGTGCTATAGCAGGGGGCAGCTCCTACAATGAGCAGTTCTTC. The chain links TRBV20-1 to TRBJ2-1; 8 bases are shared with TRBD1. J gave up 0 bases and V 4 bases, and 5 bases lay outside the gene matches. The germline gives CDR1 DFQATT, CDR2 SNEGSKA (reference sequence). The CDR3 extends over 15 amino acids.

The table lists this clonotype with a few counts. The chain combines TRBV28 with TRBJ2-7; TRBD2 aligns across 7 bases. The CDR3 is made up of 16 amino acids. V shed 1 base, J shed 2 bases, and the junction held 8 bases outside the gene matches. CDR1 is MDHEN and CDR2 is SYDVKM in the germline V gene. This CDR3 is CASSLSSGKFTYEQYF. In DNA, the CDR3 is TGTGCCAGCAGTTTATCTAGCGGAAAGTTTACCTACGAGCAGTACTTC. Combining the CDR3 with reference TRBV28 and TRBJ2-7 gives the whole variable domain DVKVTQSSRYLVKRTGEKVFLECVQDMDHENMFWYRQDPGLGLRLIYFSYDVKMKEKGDIPEGYSVSREKKERFSLILESASTNQTSMYLCASSLSSGKFTYEQYFGPGTRLTVT.

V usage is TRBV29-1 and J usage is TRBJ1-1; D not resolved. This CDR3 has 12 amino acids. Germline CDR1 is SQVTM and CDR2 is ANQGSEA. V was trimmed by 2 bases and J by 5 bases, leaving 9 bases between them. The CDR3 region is CSVEYRETEAFF. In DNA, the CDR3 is TGCAGCGTTGAATACAGAGAAACTGAAGCTTTCTTT.

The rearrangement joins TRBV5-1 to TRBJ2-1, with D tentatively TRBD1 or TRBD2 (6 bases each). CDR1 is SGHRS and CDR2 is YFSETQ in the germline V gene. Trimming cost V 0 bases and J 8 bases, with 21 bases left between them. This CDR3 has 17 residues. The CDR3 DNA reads TGCGCCAGCAGCTTGGTGGGCGGGGCGGCAGGGGTCGATGAGCAGTTCTTC. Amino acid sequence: CASSLVGGAAGVDEQFF. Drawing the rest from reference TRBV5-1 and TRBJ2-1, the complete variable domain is KAGVTQTPRYLIKTRGQQVTLSCSPISGHRSVSWYQQTPGQGLQFLFEYFSETQRNKGNFPGRFSGRQFSNSRSEMNVSTLELGDSALYLCASSLVGGAAGVDEQFFGPGTRLTVL.